This T cell receptor (beta chain) was sequenced in a study of T cells in Graves' hyperthyroidism and ophthalmopathy. Calling Graves' hyperthyroidism stable meant ophthalmopathy did not progress within 18 months. Hyperthyroidism, newly diagnosed and lasting under 2 months, affected patients aged 18 to 65. Every diagnosis used clinical symptoms, serum thyroxine and TRAb, thyroid ultrasound and orbital computed tomography. Researchers amplified the TCR beta CDR3 regions from RNA transcripts. The TCR CDR3 was amplified in a first-round RT-PCR using the HTBI primer set. TCRdb ran MiXCR on the multiplex PCR reads and lists one entry per CDR3 protein. The data contain about 420,000 distinct CDR3 sequences, 12% to 15% of them singletons. Many counts were recorded for this clonotype. The CDR3 contains 16 residues. The V gene's germline CDR1 is MNHGY and CDR2 SAAAGT. V was clipped by 7 bases and J by 0 bases, with 19 bases between them.

This clonotype was sampled from a woman under 30 with Graves' hyperthyroidism. The rearrangement joins TRBV6-8 to TRBJ2-7; D call uncertain. Sequenced material: blood. The CDR3 sequence: CASTSARSENSYEQYF. CDR3 DNA: TGTGCCAGCACTTCCGCCCGGTCGGAGAACTCCTACGAGCAGTACTTC.